The source of this T cell receptor beta chain is a study of cytomegalovirus exposure and HLA in healthy donors. Broader study findings: According to an earlier analysis, most TCR beta V segments yielded productive rearrangements about 90% or about 30% of the time. When presence/absence was analysed, sequencing depth was taken to be roughly uniform across donors. Beyond CMV serostatus, there was no information to go on about immune exposure.

Donors were ostensibly healthy at sampling, although undocumented immune exposures were probable. V was pared by 2 bases and J by 5 bases, with 8 bases of the junction left unmatched. The CDR3 is 16 amino acids. Germline lookup yields CDR1 KGHSH and CDR2 LQKENI. About this clone itself: Its antigen is as yet unknown.

Amplification used 60 Vbeta primers and 13 Jbeta primers. The table came from immunoSEQ multiplex PCR; TCRdb's copy has only in-frame clones and leaves some out. The sample holds around 120,000 clones, roughly three quarters seen once. This TCR came from a man aged 40-49 years in good health and CMV-seropositive. This chain uses TRBV18 with TRBJ2-2; TRBD2 aligns across 7 bases. Sequenced material: PBMCs. In DNA, the CDR3 is TGTGCCAGCTCACCAATCCCTAGCGGAGGGACCGGGGAGCTGTTTTTT. Residues: CASSPIPSGGTGELFF.